This T cell receptor beta chain was documented in a study of T cells in tuberculosis. With regard to this clone: Its antigen is undetermined.

The study, taken as a whole, reports: GMM-specific TCRs were nearer to active tuberculosis alpha repertoires, suggesting expansion.

The CDR3 sequence is 16 residues long. Germline assignment: CDR1 MNHNS and CDR2 SASEGT. The J segment lost 2 bases and the V segment lost 4 bases, leaving 7 bases of the junction unmatched. The time point was: new active TB diagnosis, blood taken before or within 7 days of starting treatment. Patients were newly diagnosed, HIV-seronegative, and aged 18 or older. Clones were read by immunoSEQ multiplex PCR, and TCRdb kept only the in-frame ones, dropping some. The profile covers 30,000 to 35,000 clones, with approximately 93% appearing a single time and approximately 10% taken by the ten largest. The chain is built from TRBV6-1 and TRBJ2-3; TRBD2 aligns across 9 bases. The source is an adult with tuberculosis. Sequences were derived from PBMCs, sampled at tuberculosis diagnosis. CDR3 sequence (DNA): TGTGCCAGCAGTGCCTGGACTAGCGCATCCACAGATACGCAGTATTTT. It yields the protein CASSAWTSASTDTQYF.